This T cell receptor (beta chain) was identified during a study of blood T cell repertoires in COVID-19. Study context: From the United States, Italy and Spain came samples of acute and convalescent COVID-19.

Authors' analysis steps: The authors estimated nucleated cell counts from reference gene primer amplification. Generated by immunoSEQ multiplex PCR, the TCRdb table keeps only in-frame clones and is missing some. Clone size and the V and J calls come from that table; the DNA yielded D and trimming. The repertoire holds around 300,000 clones, with approximately 87% as singletons. CDR3 length equals 15 residues. Trimming took 5 bases from V and 6 from J, leaving 17 bases between them. Germline V gene data show CDR1 as MDHEN and CDR2 as SYDVKM. During active infection, Seattle patients enrolled and were then monitored through disease.

The receptor comes from a woman in her 30s with COVID-19, enrolled during active disease. Sequencing used peripheral blood. The V and J genes are TRBV28 and TRBJ1-5; possible D gene TRBD1, 5 bases. The CDR3 is CASSPFGRGGQPQHF. CDR3 in DNA: TGTGCCAGCAGTCCCTTTGGGAGGGGAGGTCAGCCCCAGCATTTT. Based on the CDR3 plus reference TRBV28 and TRBJ1-5, the full variable domain is DVKVTQSSRYLVKRTGEKVFLECVQDMDHENMFWYRQDPGLGLRLIYFSYDVKMKEKGDIPEGYSVSREKKERFSLILESASTNQTSMYLCASSPFGRGGQPQHFGDGTRLSIL.